A single sample gave rise to the 26 T cell receptor beta chains below, sequenced in a study of blood T cell repertoires in COVID-19. The protocol was immunoSEQ multiplex PCR, while the TCRdb copy is restricted to in-frame clones and leaves out a portion. This table has 73,000 or so clones, 91% appearing once. Sequencing used peripheral blood. The receptors stem from a human donor with active COVID-19. The donor label of this sample is uncertain.

The J gene is TRBJ2-2, the V gene TRBV7-9, with 8 positions matching TRBD2. CDR1 SEHNR and CDR2 FQNEAQ come from the germline V gene (reference sequence). The trim removed 6 bases at V and 1 base at J, leaving 1 base unmatched. The CDR3 is 14 amino acids. In nucleotides, the CDR3 is TGTGCCAGCAGTACTAGCGGGAACACCGGGGAGCTGTTTTTT. Its protein product is CASSTSGNTGELFF. The full variable domain, completed using reference TRBV7-9 and TRBJ2-2, is DTGVSQNPRHKITKRGQNVTFRCDPISEHNRLYWYRQTLGQGPEFLTYFQNEAQLEKSRLLSDRFSAERPKGSFSTLEIQRTEQGDSAMYLCASSTSGNTGELFFGEGSRLTVL.

The V gene is TRBV6-5, the J gene TRBJ1-6, with D maybe TRBD1 (6 bases). The length of the CDR3 is 16 residues. The germline V gene encodes CDR1 MNHEY and CDR2 SVGAGI. The V end was cut by 2 bases, the J end by 6 bases, with 14 bases between. This CDR3 reads CASSYGLNRVNSPLHF. In DNA, the CDR3 is TGTGCCAGCAGTTACGGTTTGAACAGGGTTAATTCACCCCTCCACTTT.

The CDR3 DNA reads TGTGCCAGCAGCTCCGCCGGGGTGAACACCGGGGAGCTGTTTTTT. As protein: CASSSAGVNTGELFF. This rearrangement joins TRBV7-9 to TRBJ2-2; tentative D call: TRBD2 (5 bases). There are 15 residues in the CDR3. Germline V CDR1 and CDR2: SEHNR, FQNEAQ (reference sequence). V was shortened by 4 bases and J by 1 base, with 10 bases between the two germline ends.

The chain has TRBV12-3 or TRBV12-4 and TRBJ1-2; D unclear. The CDR3 spans 12 residues. Trimming stripped 5 bases from V and 4 bases from J, with 8 bases between. The CDR3 spells CASSLNFYGYTF. CDR3 in DNA: TGTGCCAGCAGTCTAAACTTCTATGGCTACACCTTC.

This chain links TRBV28 with TRBJ1-2; 11 bases map to TRBD1. The CDR3 sequence is 15 residues long. V was clipped by 6 bases and J by 5 bases; unmatched bases: 8. Germline CDR1 MDHEN, CDR2 SYDVKM. The CDR3 loop is CASSRPGQGAYGYTF. The CDR3 bases are TGTGCCAGCAGCCGACCCGGACAGGGGGCGTATGGCTACACCTTC.

The chain has TRBV4-3 and TRBJ1-4, with D hard to call. V lost 3 bases and J lost 8, with 19 bases in between. Looked up from germline, CDR1 is LGHNA and CDR2 is YSLEER. The CDR3 is 16 amino acids. CDR3 in amino acids: CASSQGGRSEGEKLFF. In DNA form, the CDR3 reads TGCGCCAGCAGCCAGGGAGGACGGTCCGAGGGCGAAAAACTGTTTTTT.

For the CDR3, the DNA is TGTGCTACCCAGGGCCCAATAGGGCAGCCCCAGCATTTT. This gives the protein CATQGPIGQPQHF. This chain uses TRBV19 with TRBJ1-5, with a weak D call TRBD1 (5 bases). The CDR3 spans 13 residues. CDR1 is LNHDA and CDR2 is SQIVND in the germline V gene (reference sequence). The whole variable domain, remainder taken from reference TRBV19 and TRBJ1-5, is DGGITQSPKYLFRKEGQNVTLSCEQNLNHDAMYWYRQDPGQGLRLIYYSQIVNDFQKGDIAEGYSVSREKKESFPLTVTSAQKNPTAFYLCATQGPIGQPQHFGDGTRLSIL.

About this clone: A junction end diverges from the germline sequence, so it may reflect a read error. The CDR3 reads CASRFTAGYNEQFF. The CDR3 DNA reads TGCGCCAGCCGCTTCACTGCGGGCTACAATGAGCAGTTCTTC. The gene calls are TRBV5-1 and TRBJ2-1, with D maybe TRBD2 (5 bases). In germline, CDR1 is SGHRS, CDR2 YFSETQ. The CDR3 consists of 14 residues.

The rearrangement links TRBV27 to TRBJ1-5; possible D gene TRBD1, 5 bases. CDR1 is MNHEY, CDR2 SMNVEV, per germline (reference sequence). The CDR3 consists of 18 residues. V shed 6 bases and J shed 3 bases, with 24 bases lying between them. CDR3 nucleotides: TGTGCCAGCAGAGCGACATTCGGGTACGGCAGGGTCAATCAGCCCCAGCATTTT. Its protein product is CASRATFGYGRVNQPQHF.

The chain combines TRBV6-1 with TRBJ2-3, with 10 positions matching TRBD2. V was pared by 2 bases and J by 1 base, with 3 bases of the junction left unmatched. CDR1 and CDR2 (germline): MNHNS, SASEGT. The CDR3 totals 16 residues. DNA for the CDR3: TGTGCCAGCAGTGAATACGGGACTAGCGGCACAGATACGCAGTATTTT. It translates to CASSEYGTSGTDTQYF.

The chain uses TRBV11-3 and TRBJ2-7, with 8 bases identical to TRBD1. V trimming: 5 bases; J trimming: 7 bases; junction bases outside the gene matches: 16. Per germline, CDR1 SGHNT and CDR2 YENEEA. The CDR3 covers 16 residues. CDR3 protein: CASSHTSRGLLGEQYF. The CDR3 bases are TGTGCCAGCAGCCATACGAGCAGGGGGCTATTGGGTGAGCAGTACTTC. The full variable domain, with the rest looked up from reference TRBV11-3 and TRBJ2-7, is EAGVVQSPRYKIIEKKQPVAFWCNPISGHNTLYWYLQNLGQGPELLIRYENEEAVDDSQLPKDRFSAERLKGVDSTLKIQPAELGDSAVYLCASSHTSRGLLGEQYFGPGTRLTVT.

The chain recombines TRBV7-9 with TRBJ2-3; 7 nucleotides match TRBD1. J was trimmed by 2 bases and V by 2 bases; bases with no gene match: 4. The CDR3 length is 15 residues. CDR1 is SEHNR and CDR2 is FQNEAQ in the germline V gene (reference sequence). For the CDR3, the DNA is TGTGCCAGCAGCTTAAAAGGACAGGACACAGATACGCAGTATTTT. Translated, it gives CASSLKGQDTDTQYF. The whole variable domain, remainder taken from reference TRBV7-9 and TRBJ2-3, is DTGVSQNPRHKITKRGQNVTFRCDPISEHNRLYWYRQTLGQGPEFLTYFQNEAQLEKSRLLSDRFSAERPKGSFSTLEIQRTEQGDSAMYLCASSLKGQDTDTQYFGPGTRLTVL.

V is TRBV5-1 and J is TRBJ2-5, with 7 bases lining up with TRBD2. In germline, CDR1 is SGHRS, CDR2 YFSETQ. V lost 2 bases, J lost 1 base, and 8 bases stayed unmatched. The CDR3 length is 16 residues. CDR3 bases: TGCGCCAGCAGCTTCATGGGGAGCGGGACCCAAGAGACCCAGTACTTC. It is translated as CASSFMGSGTQETQYF.

The chain has TRBV7-2 and TRBJ2-7; 7 bases match TRBD1. Germline lookup yields CDR1 SGHTA and CDR2 FQGNSA. The CDR3 length is 12 residues. V gave up 1 base and J gave up 10 bases; unmatched junction bases: 4. The chain's CDR3 is CASSLERGRQYF. Here the CDR3 DNA reads TGTGCCAGCAGCTTAGAGAGGGGGCGACAGTACTTC. The complete variable domain, with remaining parts taken from reference TRBV7-2 and TRBJ2-7, reads GAGVSQSPSNKVTEKGKDVELRCDPISGHTALYWYRQSLGQGLEFLIYFQGNSAPDKSGLPSDRFSAERTGGSVSTLTIQRTQQEDSAVYLCASSLERGRQYFGPGTRLTVT.

The rearrangement joins TRBV23-1 to TRBJ2-4, with TRBD1 identical over 7 bases. TRBV23-1 is treated as an ORF (open reading frame) with a function not yet certain. This CDR3 has 17 residues. V dropped 3 bases and J dropped 3; count of bases not matched to a gene: 11. The CDR3 sequence: CASSQLRDRGDKNIQYF. CDR3 in DNA: TGCGCCAGCAGTCAGCTCCGGGACAGAGGAGACAAAAACATTCAGTACTTC.

The chain joins TRBV7-9 to TRBJ1-4; the D gene is possibly TRBD1 (6 bases). The CDR3 is 14 residues long. In germline, CDR1 is SEHNR, CDR2 FQNEAQ (reference sequence). V lost 4 bases and J 5 bases, leaving 11 bases between the germline ends. CDR3 DNA sequence: TGTGCCAGCAGCTGGGACAATATAAATGAAAAACTGTTTTTT. Translated, it gives CASSWDNINEKLFF.

The chain has TRBV28 and TRBJ2-7; 8 nucleotides match TRBD2. V trimming: 5 bases; J trimming: 7 bases; junction bases outside the gene matches: 4. The CDR3 extends over 12 amino acids. CDR1 and CDR2 from the germline V gene are MDHEN and SYDVKM. The CDR3 reads CASSGGLEEQYF. DNA of the CDR3: TGTGCCAGCAGTGGGGGACTAGAAGAGCAGTACTTC. The full variable domain, its missing parts supplied by reference TRBV28 and TRBJ2-7, is DVKVTQSSRYLVKRTGEKVFLECVQDMDHENMFWYRQDPGLGLRLIYFSYDVKMKEKGDIPEGYSVSREKKERFSLILESASTNQTSMYLCASSGGLEEQYFGPGTRLTVT.

J is TRBJ2-2 and V is TRBV6-4, with TRBD1 matching 10 bases. J was trimmed by 6 bases and V by 8 bases; bases with no gene match: 6. Per the germline V gene, CDR1 is MRHNA and CDR2 is SNTAGT. This CDR3 is built from 14 residues. The CDR3 DNA reads as TGTGCCAGCTCTGAGGGACAGGGGCCCGGGGAGCTGTTTTTT. Protein: CASSEGQGPGELFF.

The chain is built from TRBV29-1 and TRBJ2-3; 10 positions agree with TRBD1. V gave up 7 bases and J gave up 0 bases; unmatched junction bases: 1. Per germline, CDR1 SQVTM and CDR2 ANQGSEA. The CDR3 is 13 amino acids. For the CDR3, the DNA is TGCAGCGGGACAGGGGGAAGCACAGATACGCAGTATTTT. This sequence encodes CSGTGGSTDTQYF.

This chain uses TRBV27 with TRBJ2-2; TRBD2 agrees at 8 bases. J was trimmed by 5 bases and V by 4 bases; bases with no gene match: 6. This CDR3 is built from 15 residues. Germline V gives CDR1 MNHEY, CDR2 SMNVEV (reference sequence). CDR3 nucleotides: TGTGCCAGCAGTTCCTTAGCGGGAATTACCGGGGAGCTGTTTTTT. Translated, it gives CASSSLAGITGELFF.

This rearrangement joins TRBV23-1 to TRBJ1-5; 9 bases map to TRBD1. TRBV23-1 is placed among ORFs of uncertain function. CDR3 length: 19 residues. The J segment lost 2 bases and the V segment lost 2 bases, leaving 13 bases of the junction unmatched. CDR3 sequence (DNA): TGCGCCAGCAGTCAAACCCCTCCGGGACAGGGAGGAGGCAATCAGCCCCAGCATTTT. Translation: CASSQTPPGQGGGNQPQHF.

The V call is TRBV19, the J call TRBJ2-3; no clear D gene. The CDR3 totals 15 residues. Trimming took 6 bases from V and 2 from J, leaving 15 bases between them. Germline V gene sequence: CDR1 LNHDA, CDR2 SQIVND (reference sequence). CDR3 DNA sequence: TGTGCCAGTAGCAGGTCTCGCCAATCCACAGATACGCAGTATTTT. Its protein product is CASSRSRQSTDTQYF.

This chain uses TRBV6-6 with TRBJ1-3, with no clear D. Germline values: CDR1 MNHNY, CDR2 SVGAGI (reference sequence). This CDR3 region has 15 residues. The V and J ends lost 0 bases and 0 bases respectively, with 6 bases between them. The CDR3 DNA reads TGTGCCAGCAGTTACTCGATAGTCTCTGGAAACACCATATATTTT. Amino acid sequence: CASSYSIVSGNTIYF.

With regard to this clone: The junction differs from germline at one of its ends, possibly a read error. The chain combines TRBV6-2 or TRBV6-3 with TRBJ2-2, with TRBD2 matching 9 bases. The CDR3 length is 18 residues. Germline values: CDR1 MNHEY, CDR2 SVGEGT. The CDR3 DNA is TGTGCCAGCAGATACCGGAAAATGGGCGGGAGGGACACCGGGGAGCCGTTTTTT. Protein product: CASRYRKMGGRDTGEPFF.

The chain recombines TRBV19 with TRBJ1-5, with TRBD1 matching over 9 bases. This CDR3 spans 17 amino acids. CDR1 is LNHDA, CDR2 SQIVND, per germline (reference sequence). The V gene end was trimmed by 5 bases and the J gene end by 0 bases; junction bases not matched to a gene: 8. As DNA, the CDR3 is TGTGCCAGTAGTGGAGGACAGGGGCTTTATAGCAATCAGCCCCAGCATTTT. Protein sequence: CASSGGQGLYSNQPQHF.

The chain couples TRBV24-1 to TRBJ2-5; maybe TRBD1 (5 bases). This CDR3 contains 15 residues. Germline lookup yields CDR1 KGHDR and CDR2 SFDVKD. Trimming cost V 2 bases and J 2 bases, with 11 bases left between them. The CDR3 reads CATSDSGQLQETQYF. The CDR3 coding sequence is TGTGCCACCAGTGATTCCGGACAATTACAAGAGACCCAGTACTTC.